This TCR beta chain came from a study of cytomegalovirus exposure and HLA in healthy donors. About the research overall: Counted in an early data release were 65 million to 100 million unique TCRs from HLA-typed donors. Study-wide results and caveats: Later, TCR association rates were found to vary by HLA locus, highest for DRB1 and lowest for HLA-C. Some segments of the V type, notably TRBV6-2 and TRBV6-3, were excluded as indistinguishable.

There are a few counts of this clone. Its antigen is still unknown. The germline V and J ends were trimmed by 0 bases and 0 bases, with 13 bases remaining between them. The germline gives CDR1 SGHNT, CDR2 YYREEE (reference sequence). This CDR3 region has 16 residues. As for the donors, each was a healthy bone marrow donor. Use of 60 Vbeta and 13 Jbeta primers characterized the PCR. Using immunoSEQ multiplex PCR, the repertoire was profiled, and TCRdb retains in-frame clones only, with some absent. Among about 160,000 clones, around 80% were seen once, and the ten largest hold 8.5%. The chain links TRBV5-4 to TRBJ2-7, with D possibly being TRBD2 (5 bases). The material sequenced was PBMCs. This receptor was identified in a male donor in good health and CMV-seropositive. CDR3 in amino acids: CASSLGRGVGSYEQYF. CDR3 bases: TGTGCCAGCAGCTTGGGTCGGGGTGTAGGCTCCTACGAGCAGTACTTC.